The 26 T cell receptor beta chains presented below share a single source sample, sequenced in a study of control samples from healthy donors and cancer patients. TCRdb's table, derived via immunoSEQ multiplex PCR, lists solely in-frame clones and lacks some. The sample gives roughly 170,000 clones, 90% to 95% of which show up once; around 1.3% is in the top ten. Material: blood. Source of these receptors: a woman in her late teens or twenties in good health.

V is TRBV28 and J is TRBJ1-1, with 8 bases matching TRBD1. With V trimmed by 5 bases and J by 1 base, 3 bases remained unmatched. The V gene's germline CDR1 is MDHEN and CDR2 SYDVKM. The CDR3 has 14 amino acids. CDR3 sequence reads: CASSAGGTNTEAFF. CDR3 nucleotide sequence: TGTGCCAGCAGTGCAGGGGGCACGAACACTGAAGCTTTCTTT.

V usage is TRBV7-6 and J usage is TRBJ2-2; TRBD1 matches 8 bases. CDR1 SGHVS and CDR2 FNYEAQ come from the germline V gene. The CDR3 sequence is 17 residues long. The J segment lost 6 bases and the V segment lost 0 bases, leaving 9 bases of the junction unmatched. For the CDR3, the DNA is TGTGCCAGCAGCTTAGCTGAGGACAGGGTTTTGGCCGGGGAGCTGTTTTTT. Translation gives CASSLAEDRVLAGELFF.

This clone was found a few times. The chain employs TRBV28 and TRBJ1-2; D is ambiguous. The CDR3 sequence is 11 residues long. Per germline, CDR1 MDHEN and CDR2 SYDVKM. Trimming took off 3 bases at V and 7 bases at J, with 6 bases between the two ends. The CDR3 region has the DNA TGTGCCAGCAGTTTCCGGAGTGGCTACACCTTC. Translating gives CASSFRSGYTF.

The DNA for the CDR3 is TGTGCCAGCAGCGCCGCTCGGGGGGGCGGGTCAGATACGCAGTATTTT. This encodes CASSAARGGGSDTQYF. This chain connects TRBV3-1 (or the pseudogene TRBV3-2) to TRBJ2-3, with TRBD2 identical over 8 bases. The CDR3 runs 16 residues. Germline values: CDR1 LGHDT, CDR2 YNNKEL (reference sequence). V lost 5 bases, J lost 4 bases, and 11 bases stayed unmatched.

The chain recombines TRBV6-2 or TRBV6-3 with TRBJ1-5; D is undetermined. Germline CDR1 MNHEY, CDR2 SVGEGT. V was shortened by 2 bases and J by 7 bases, with 9 bases between the two germline ends. This CDR3 contains 13 residues. The CDR3 DNA is TGTGCCAGCAGTTACGGGTATGAACAGCCCCAGCATTTT. It is translated as CASSYGYEQPQHF.

The V and J genes are TRBV19 and TRBJ2-2; no clear D gene. Trimming pared 3 bases from V and 6 bases from J, leaving 14 bases between. Germline V gives CDR1 LNHDA, CDR2 SQIVND (reference sequence). CDR3 size: 15 residues. As DNA, the CDR3 is TGTGCCAGTAGTATGTGGTCCAGTATCGCCGGGGAGCTGTTTTTT. Its translation is CASSMWSSIAGELFF.

J is TRBJ1-6 and V is TRBV12-3 or TRBV12-4; perhaps TRBD1 as D (5 bases). V lost 6 bases and J lost 7, with 10 bases in between. This CDR3 has 13 amino acids. The CDR3 protein is CASRGQGNSPLHF. CDR3 bases: TGTGCCAGCAGAGGCCAGGGAAATTCACCCCTCCACTTT.

The rearrangement joins TRBV6-5 to TRBJ2-2, with D perhaps matching TRBD1 (8 bases). This CDR3 contains 14 residues. Trimming removed 7 bases from V and 6 bases from J, with 15 bases in between. The germline gives CDR1 MNHEY, CDR2 SVGAGI. CDR3: CASTRTGRAGELFF. The CDR3, as DNA: TGTGCCAGCACCCGGACAGGGAGGGCCGGGGAGCTGTTTTTT.

This chain links TRBV9 with TRBJ2-2, with 7 positions matching TRBD1. This CDR3 region has 19 residues. V lost 0 bases and J lost 2; bases outside the gene matches: 13. Germline V gives CDR1 SGDLS, CDR2 YYNGEE. CDR3 nucleotides: TGTGCCAGCAGCGTAGCTACTGCGACCGACAGGGCTAACACCGGGGAGCTGTTTTTT. It is translated as CASSVATATDRANTGELFF.

The chain has TRBV10-3 and TRBJ2-7, with 9 bases aligning to TRBD2. This CDR3 has 16 amino acids. Germline trimming cut 4 bases from V and 5 bases from J; bases unmatched to any gene: 12. Germline V lookup: CDR1 ENHRY, CDR2 SYGVKD. The CDR3 nucleotides read TGTGCCATCAGTGCCCAGCGGGGGGTAATTAGAAACGAGCAGTACTTC. It codes for CAISAQRGVIRNEQYF.

The chain joins TRBV6-2 or TRBV6-3 to TRBJ2-7; D gene unclear. The CDR3 covers 11 residues. Trimming pared 2 bases from V and 5 bases from J, leaving 4 bases between. CDR1 and CDR2 from the germline V gene are MNHEY and SVGEGT. CDR3: CASSYRNEQYF. The DNA for the CDR3 is TGTGCCAGCAGTTACAGGAACGAGCAGTACTTC.

The rearrangement links TRBV6-5 to TRBJ2-7, with a possible D match to TRBD2 (6 bases). CDR3 length equals 12 residues. Between the trimmed V and J ends, which lost 7 bases and 7 bases, there was a span of 14 bases. The germline V gene encodes CDR1 MNHEY and CDR2 SVGAGI. The CDR3 region is CASNLRGIEQYF. CDR3 nucleotide sequence: TGTGCCAGCAACCTCCGGGGGATAGAGCAGTACTTC.

The chain couples TRBV5-6 to TRBJ2-1; maybe TRBD2 (5 bases). Germline CDR1 reads SGHDT; CDR2 reads YYEEEE. Trimming stripped 2 bases from V and 8 bases from J, with 14 bases between. This CDR3 comprises 14 residues. CDR3 residues: CASSFGLRRHEQFF. For the CDR3, the DNA is TGTGCCAGCAGCTTTGGTTTGCGGAGGCATGAGCAGTTCTTC.

The chain uses TRBV10-1 and TRBJ2-3, with D possibly TRBD1 on 6 matching bases. Between the trimmed V and J ends, which lost 4 bases and 4 bases, there was a span of 12 bases. Germline CDR1 reads WNHNN; CDR2 reads SYGVQD (reference sequence). The CDR3 covers 14 residues. In DNA form, the CDR3 reads TGCGCCAGCAGTGCGATCCGACAGGCAGATACGCAGTATTTT. Its protein is CASSAIRQADTQYF.

The V and J genes are TRBV6-5 and TRBJ2-4; TRBD1 aligns across 7 bases. V gave up 2 bases and J gave up 5 bases; unmatched junction bases: 6. The CDR3 loop spans 15 amino acids. Per germline, CDR1 MNHEY and CDR2 SVGAGI. The CDR3 protein is CASSYVRDRENIQYF. DNA for the CDR3: TGTGCCAGCAGTTACGTCCGGGACAGAGAAAACATTCAGTACTTC.

This clone occurred once. The chain couples TRBV25-1 to TRBJ2-1; D is unclear. CDR1 is MGHDK, CDR2 SYGVNS, per germline. Trimming cost V 3 bases and J 1 base, with 7 bases left between them. The CDR3 is 14 residues long. CDR3 sequence reads: CASSEPGSYNEQFF. For the CDR3, the DNA is TGTGCCAGCAGTGAGCCCGGTTCCTACAATGAGCAGTTCTTC. Supplemented by reference TRBV25-1 and TRBJ2-1, the full variable domain reads EADIYQTPRYLVIGTGKKITLECSQTMGHDKMYWYQQDPGMELHLIHYSYGVNSTEKGDLSSESTVSRIRTEHFPLTLESARPSHTSQYLCASSEPGSYNEQFFGPGTRLTVL.

The chain joins TRBV6-2 or TRBV6-3 to TRBJ2-2, with a tentative D call TRBD1 (6 bases). Germline CDR1 and CDR2: MNHEY and SVGEGT. Trimming took off 1 base at V and 3 bases at J, with 15 bases between the two ends. The CDR3 spans 17 residues. The CDR3 nucleotides read TGTGCCAGCAGTTACTTAATGGACAGATCGGACACCGGGGAGCTGTTTTTT. Translating gives CASSYLMDRSDTGELFF.

This chain connects TRBV6-5 to TRBJ1-5, with D possibly being TRBD1 (6 bases). Germline V lookup: CDR1 MNHEY, CDR2 SVGAGI. This CDR3 is 14 amino acids long. V was pared by 5 bases and J by 4 bases, with 12 bases between. CDR3 coding DNA: TGTGCCAGCAGTAGAGGGGGGGTAAATCAGCCCCAGCATTTT. This translates into CASSRGGVNQPQHF.

The chain links TRBV6-5 to TRBJ2-7; tentative D call: TRBD2 (7 bases). Germline-derived CDR1 and CDR2 are MNHEY and SVGAGI. This CDR3 is built from 15 residues. V shed 10 bases and J shed 0 bases, with 19 bases lying between them. Written as DNA, the CDR3 is TGTGCCACTATAACGAGGGGGAGGGCCTCCTACGAGCAGTACTTC. Its translation: CATITRGRASYEQYF.

This chain uses TRBV27 with TRBJ1-4; D not certain. Germline CDR1 MNHEY, CDR2 SMNVEV (reference sequence). The length of the CDR3 is 13 residues. V dropped 0 bases and J dropped 5 bases, with 4 bases sitting between them. The CDR3 bases are TGTGCCAGCAGTTTATCCCTAAATGAAAAACTGTTTTTT. It translates to CASSLSLNEKLFF.

The chain employs TRBV7-9 and TRBJ2-3; 9 bases map to TRBD2. The CDR3 is made up of 18 amino acids. With V trimmed by 7 bases and J by 4 bases, 18 bases remained unmatched. Germline values: CDR1 SEHNR, CDR2 FQNEAQ (reference sequence). CDR3 sequence (DNA): TGTGCCAGCACCCCCCTCGTAAGGACTAGCGTTTACGCAGATACGCAGTATTTT. Translation gives CASTPLVRTSVYADTQYF.

The rearrangement links TRBV6-2 or TRBV6-3 to TRBJ1-5; D gene ambiguous. Germline CDR1 and CDR2: MNHEY and SVGEGT. V shed 1 base and J shed 9 bases, with 10 bases lying between them. The CDR3 totals 13 residues. CDR3 coding DNA: TGTGCCAGCAGTTACTTACAATGGGGGCCCCAGCATTTT. It codes for CASSYLQWGPQHF.

The chain carries TRBV29-1 and TRBJ1-1; 9 positions match TRBD1. After removal of 5 bases from V and 7 bases from J, the junction contained 11 bases not matched to a gene. CDR1 is SQVTM, CDR2 ANQGSEA, per germline. This CDR3 has 14 residues. The CDR3 reads CSVSSPGQGLEAFF. The CDR3 bases are TGCAGCGTTTCTTCTCCGGGACAGGGCCTTGAAGCTTTCTTT. Variable domain in full (rest from reference TRBV29-1 and TRBJ1-1): SAVISQKPSRDICQRGTSLTIQCQVDSQVTMMFWYRQQPGQSLTLIATANQGSEATYESGFVIDKFPISRPNLTFSTLTVSNMSPEDSSIYLCSVSSPGQGLEAFFGQGTRLTVV.

The genes are TRBV2 and TRBJ1-3; TRBD1 agrees at 9 bases. V lost 10 bases and J lost 2; bases outside the gene matches: 18. CDR1 is SNHLY, CDR2 FYNNEI, per germline. This CDR3 contains 18 residues. This CDR3 reads CATKSRDRDVKPGNTIYF. The CDR3 DNA sequence: TGTGCCACCAAGAGTCGGGACAGGGATGTCAAACCTGGAAACACCATATATTTT.

This clone appeared once. The chain couples TRBV2 to TRBJ1-2; D is ambiguous. The CDR3 is 12 residues long. Germline CDR1 and CDR2: SNHLY and FYNNEI. V gave up 4 bases and J gave up 8 bases, with 11 bases separating them. The CDR3 DNA reads TGTGCCAGCAGTGTATTGGGCCGGGGCTACACCTTC. Protein sequence: CASSVLGRGYTF.

This chain joins TRBV28 and TRBJ2-7, with no clear D. The CDR3 spans 12 residues. The germline CDR1 and CDR2 sequences are MDHEN and SYDVKM. V was cut by 5 bases and J by 6 bases, with 11 bases left in between. CDR3 sequence (DNA): TGTGCCAGCAGTCTTAGGGATTCCGAGCAGTACTTC. It encodes CASSLRDSEQYF. Complete variable domain (other parts from reference TRBV28 and TRBJ2-7): DVKVTQSSRYLVKRTGEKVFLECVQDMDHENMFWYRQDPGLGLRLIYFSYDVKMKEKGDIPEGYSVSREKKERFSLILESASTNQTSMYLCASSLRDSEQYFGPGTRLTVT.